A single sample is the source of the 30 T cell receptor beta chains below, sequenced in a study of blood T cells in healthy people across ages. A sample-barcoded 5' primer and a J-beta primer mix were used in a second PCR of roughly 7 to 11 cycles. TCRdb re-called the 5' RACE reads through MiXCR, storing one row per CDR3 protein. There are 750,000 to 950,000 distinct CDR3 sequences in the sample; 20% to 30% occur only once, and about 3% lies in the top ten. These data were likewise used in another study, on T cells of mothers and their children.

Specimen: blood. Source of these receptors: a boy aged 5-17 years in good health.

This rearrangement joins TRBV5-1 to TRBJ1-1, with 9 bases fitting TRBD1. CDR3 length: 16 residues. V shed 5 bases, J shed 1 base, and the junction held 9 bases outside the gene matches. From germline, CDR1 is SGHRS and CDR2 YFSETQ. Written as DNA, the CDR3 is TGCGCCAGCAGGTCGGGACAGGGCGTCGCGAACACTGAAGCTTTCTTT. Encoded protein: CASRSGQGVANTEAFF.

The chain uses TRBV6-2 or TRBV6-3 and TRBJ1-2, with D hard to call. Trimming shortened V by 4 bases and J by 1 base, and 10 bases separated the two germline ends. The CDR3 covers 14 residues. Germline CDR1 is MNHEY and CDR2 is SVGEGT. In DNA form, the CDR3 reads TGTGCCAGCAGTTTCTCTCATAGTAACTATGGCTACACCTTC. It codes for CASSFSHSNYGYTF.

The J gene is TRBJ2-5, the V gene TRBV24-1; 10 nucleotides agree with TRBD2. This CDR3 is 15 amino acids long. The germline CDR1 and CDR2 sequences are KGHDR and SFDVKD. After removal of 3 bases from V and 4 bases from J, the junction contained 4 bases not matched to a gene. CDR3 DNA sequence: TGTGCCACCAGTGATCCCCGGACTAGCGGAGAGACCCAGTACTTC. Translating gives CATSDPRTSGETQYF.

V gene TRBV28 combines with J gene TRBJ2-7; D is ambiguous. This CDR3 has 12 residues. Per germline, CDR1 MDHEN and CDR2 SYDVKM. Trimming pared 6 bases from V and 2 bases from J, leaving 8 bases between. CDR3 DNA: TGTGCCAGCAGGACGGAACCCTACGAGCAGTACTTC. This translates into CASRTEPYEQYF.

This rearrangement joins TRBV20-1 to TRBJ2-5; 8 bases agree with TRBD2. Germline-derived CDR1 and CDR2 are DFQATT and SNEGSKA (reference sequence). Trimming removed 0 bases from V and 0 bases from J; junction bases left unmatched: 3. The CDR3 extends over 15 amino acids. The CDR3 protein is CSARDERGNQETQYF. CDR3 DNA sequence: TGCAGTGCTAGAGATGAGCGGGGGAACCAAGAGACCCAGTACTTC.

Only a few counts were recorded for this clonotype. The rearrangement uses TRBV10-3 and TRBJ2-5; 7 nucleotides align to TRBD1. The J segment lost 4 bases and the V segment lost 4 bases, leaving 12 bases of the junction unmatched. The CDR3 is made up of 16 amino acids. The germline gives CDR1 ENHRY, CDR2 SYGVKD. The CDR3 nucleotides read TGTGCCATCAGTGCCGACAGGGTTGGGGAGATAGAGACCCAGTACTTC. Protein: CAISADRVGEIETQYF.

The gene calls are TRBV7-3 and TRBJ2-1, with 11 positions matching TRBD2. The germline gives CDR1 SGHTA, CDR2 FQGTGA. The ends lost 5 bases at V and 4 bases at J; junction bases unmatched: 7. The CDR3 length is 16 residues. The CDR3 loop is CASSPHSGGVYNEQFF. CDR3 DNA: TGTGCCAGCAGCCCCCATAGCGGGGGGGTTTACAATGAGCAGTTCTTC.

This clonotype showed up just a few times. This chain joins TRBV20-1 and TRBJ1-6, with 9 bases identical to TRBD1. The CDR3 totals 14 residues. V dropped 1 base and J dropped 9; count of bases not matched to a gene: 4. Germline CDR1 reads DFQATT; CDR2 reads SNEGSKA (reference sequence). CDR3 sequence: CSARGDRALSPLHF. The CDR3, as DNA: TGCAGTGCTAGAGGGGACAGGGCTCTTTCACCCCTCCACTTT.

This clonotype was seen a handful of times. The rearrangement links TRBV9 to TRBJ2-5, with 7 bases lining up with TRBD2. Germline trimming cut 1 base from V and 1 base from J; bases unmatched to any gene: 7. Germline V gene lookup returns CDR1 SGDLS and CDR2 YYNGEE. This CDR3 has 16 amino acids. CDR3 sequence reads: CASSVSPSGIQETQYF. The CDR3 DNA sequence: TGTGCCAGCAGCGTAAGTCCTAGCGGTATCCAAGAGACCCAGTACTTC. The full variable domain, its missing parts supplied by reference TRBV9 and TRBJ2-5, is DSGVTQTPKHLITATGQRVTLRCSPRSGDLSVYWYQQSLDQGLQFLIQYYNGEERAKGNILERFSAQQFPDLHSELNLSSLELGDSALYFCASSVSPSGIQETQYFGPGTRLLVL.

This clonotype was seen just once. CDR3 DNA: TGTGCCAGCTCCCCAAGGGCTACCGGAATCAATGAGCAGTTCTTC. Protein: CASSPRATGINEQFF. The chain couples TRBV18 to TRBJ2-1, with no clear D. Trimming removed 6 bases at V and 6 bases at J, with 18 bases between. Germline V gene sequence: CDR1 KGHSH, CDR2 LQKENI. The CDR3 contains 15 residues.

CDR3 sequence reads: CASSPTKMNTEAFF. Here the CDR3 DNA reads TGCGCCAGCAGCCCCACCAAAATGAACACTGAAGCTTTCTTT. The chain has TRBV5-1 and TRBJ1-1; D is unresolved. The V end lost 4 bases, the J end lost 0 bases, and 10 bases lay between the germline ends. The CDR3 is 14 amino acids. Germline assignment: CDR1 SGHRS and CDR2 YFSETQ.

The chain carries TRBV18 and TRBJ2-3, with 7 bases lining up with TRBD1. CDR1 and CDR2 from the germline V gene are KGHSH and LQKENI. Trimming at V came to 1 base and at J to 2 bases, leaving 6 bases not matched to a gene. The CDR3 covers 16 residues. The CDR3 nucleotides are TGTGCCAGCTCACCACAGGGGGCGGATAACACAGATACGCAGTATTTT. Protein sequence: CASSPQGADNTDTQYF.

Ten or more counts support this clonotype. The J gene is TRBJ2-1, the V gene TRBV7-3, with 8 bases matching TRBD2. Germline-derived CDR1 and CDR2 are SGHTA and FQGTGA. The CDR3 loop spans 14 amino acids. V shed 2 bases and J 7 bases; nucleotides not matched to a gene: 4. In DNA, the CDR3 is TGTGCCAGCAGCTTAGGTCGACTAGCGAATGAGCAGTTCTTC. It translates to CASSLGRLANEQFF.

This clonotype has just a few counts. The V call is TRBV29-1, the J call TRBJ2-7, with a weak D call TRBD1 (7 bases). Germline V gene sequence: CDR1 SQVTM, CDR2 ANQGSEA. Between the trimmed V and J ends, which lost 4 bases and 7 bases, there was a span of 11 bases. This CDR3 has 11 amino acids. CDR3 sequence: CSVAQGREQYF. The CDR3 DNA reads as TGCAGCGTTGCACAGGGGAGGGAGCAGTACTTC.

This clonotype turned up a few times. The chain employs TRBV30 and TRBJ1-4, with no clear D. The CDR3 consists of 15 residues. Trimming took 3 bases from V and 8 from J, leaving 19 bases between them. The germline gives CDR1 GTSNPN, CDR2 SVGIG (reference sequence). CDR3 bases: TGTGCCTGGAGCCAGTCAGCTTCTTTGTGGGAAAAACTGTTTTTT. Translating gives CAWSQSASLWEKLFF. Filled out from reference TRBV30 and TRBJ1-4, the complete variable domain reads SQTIHQWPATLVQPVGSPLSLECTVEGTSNPNLYWYRQAAGRGLQLLFYSVGIGQISSEVPQNLSASRPQDRQFILSSKKLLLSDSGFYLCAWSQSASLWEKLFFGSGTQLSVL.

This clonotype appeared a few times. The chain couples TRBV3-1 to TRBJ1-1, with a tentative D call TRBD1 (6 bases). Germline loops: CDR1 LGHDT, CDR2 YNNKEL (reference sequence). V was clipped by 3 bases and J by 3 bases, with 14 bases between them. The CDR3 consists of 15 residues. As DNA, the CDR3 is TGTGCCAGCAGCCAGGGAGGGGGGCGCGACACTGAAGCTTTCTTT. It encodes CASSQGGGRDTEAFF.

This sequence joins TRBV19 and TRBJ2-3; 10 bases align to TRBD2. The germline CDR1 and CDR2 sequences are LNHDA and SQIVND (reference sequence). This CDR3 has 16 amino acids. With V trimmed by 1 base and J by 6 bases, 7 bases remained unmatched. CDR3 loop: CASSIAQRGLADTQYF. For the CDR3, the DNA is TGTGCCAGTAGTATAGCCCAAAGGGGACTAGCGGATACGCAGTATTTT.

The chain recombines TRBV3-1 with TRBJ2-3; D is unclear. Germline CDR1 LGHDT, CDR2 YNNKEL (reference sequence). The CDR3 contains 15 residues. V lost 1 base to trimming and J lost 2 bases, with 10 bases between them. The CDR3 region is CASSQGSKSTDTQYF. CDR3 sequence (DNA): TGTGCCAGCAGCCAAGGCAGCAAGTCCACAGATACGCAGTATTTT.

As DNA, the CDR3 is TGCAGTGCTGACAGGGGGCGTCCGGAGACCCAGTACTTC. The encoded protein is CSADRGRPETQYF. The chain combines TRBV20-1 with TRBJ2-5; TRBD1 agrees at 10 bases. The CDR3 spans 13 residues. The germline CDR1 and CDR2 sequences are DFQATT and SNEGSKA (reference sequence). J was trimmed by 5 bases and V by 5 bases; bases with no gene match: 5.

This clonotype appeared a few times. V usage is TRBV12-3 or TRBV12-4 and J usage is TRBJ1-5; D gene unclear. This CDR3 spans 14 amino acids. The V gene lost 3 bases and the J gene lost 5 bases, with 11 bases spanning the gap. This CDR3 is CASSFSRTDQPQHF. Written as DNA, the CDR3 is TGTGCCAGCAGTTTCTCGCGGACTGATCAGCCCCAGCATTTT.

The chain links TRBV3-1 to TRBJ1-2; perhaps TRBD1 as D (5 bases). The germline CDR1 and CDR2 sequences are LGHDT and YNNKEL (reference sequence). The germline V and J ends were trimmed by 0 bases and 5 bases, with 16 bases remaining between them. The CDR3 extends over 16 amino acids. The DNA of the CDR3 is TGTGCCAGCAGCCAAGATCGGGCAGGGTTGGTATATGGCTACACCTTC. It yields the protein CASSQDRAGLVYGYTF.

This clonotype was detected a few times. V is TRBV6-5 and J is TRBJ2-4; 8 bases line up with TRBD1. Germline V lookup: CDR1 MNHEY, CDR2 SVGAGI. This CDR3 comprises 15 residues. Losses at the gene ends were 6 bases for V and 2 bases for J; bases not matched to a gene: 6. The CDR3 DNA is TGTGCCAGCAGCGCGTACAGGGGGACCAAAAACATTCAGTACTTC. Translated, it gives CASSAYRGTKNIQYF.

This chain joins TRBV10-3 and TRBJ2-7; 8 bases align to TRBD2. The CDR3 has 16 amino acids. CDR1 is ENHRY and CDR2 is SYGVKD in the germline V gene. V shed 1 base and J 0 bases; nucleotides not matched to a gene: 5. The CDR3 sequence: CAISELGGGSSYEQYF. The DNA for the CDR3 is TGTGCCATCAGTGAGTTGGGCGGGGGGTCCTCCTACGAGCAGTACTTC.

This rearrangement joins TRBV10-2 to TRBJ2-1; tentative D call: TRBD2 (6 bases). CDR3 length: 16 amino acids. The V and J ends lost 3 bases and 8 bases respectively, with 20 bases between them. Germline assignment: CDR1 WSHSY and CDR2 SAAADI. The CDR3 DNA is TGCGCCAGCAGTGAAGGGATACTCGTCCCGGGGGATGAGCAGTTCTTC. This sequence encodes CASSEGILVPGDEQFF.

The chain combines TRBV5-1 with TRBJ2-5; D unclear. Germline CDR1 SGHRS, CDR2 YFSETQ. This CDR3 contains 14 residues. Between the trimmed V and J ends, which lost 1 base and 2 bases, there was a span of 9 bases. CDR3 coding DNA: TGCGCCAGCAGCTTGTATGGGCCGCAAGAGACCCAGTACTTC. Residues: CASSLYGPQETQYF.

The CDR3 bases are TGCGCCAGCAGCCCCAACAGGGGAGGGAATGGCTACACCTTC. Protein product: CASSPNRGGNGYTF. This sequence joins TRBV10-1 and TRBJ1-2, with 7 bases aligning to TRBD1. Germline CDR1 reads WNHNN; CDR2 reads SYGVQD (reference sequence). The CDR3 runs to 14 residues. The V and J ends lost 6 bases and 6 bases, in that order; junction bases with no gene match: 10.

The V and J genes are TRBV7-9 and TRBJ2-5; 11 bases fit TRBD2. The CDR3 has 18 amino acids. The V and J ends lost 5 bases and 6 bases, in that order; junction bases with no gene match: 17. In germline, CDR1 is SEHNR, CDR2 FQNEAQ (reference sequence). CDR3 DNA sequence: TGTGCCAGCAGCCCCCGACTCCGACTAGCGGGGTTTTGGAAGACCCAGTACTTC. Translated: CASSPRLRLAGFWKTQYF.

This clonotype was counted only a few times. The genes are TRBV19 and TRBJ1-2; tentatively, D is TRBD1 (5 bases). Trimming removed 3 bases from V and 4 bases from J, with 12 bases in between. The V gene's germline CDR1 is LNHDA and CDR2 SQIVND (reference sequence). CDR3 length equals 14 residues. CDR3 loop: CASSISGFGYGYTF. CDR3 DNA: TGTGCCAGTAGTATCTCAGGGTTCGGCTATGGCTACACCTTC.

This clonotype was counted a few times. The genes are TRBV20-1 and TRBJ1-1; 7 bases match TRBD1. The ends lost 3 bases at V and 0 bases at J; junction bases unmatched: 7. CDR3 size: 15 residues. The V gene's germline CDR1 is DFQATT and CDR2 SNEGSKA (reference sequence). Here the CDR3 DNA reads TGCAGTGCTAGGAACCGGGACAGCATGAACACTGAAGCTTTCTTT. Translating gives CSARNRDSMNTEAFF.

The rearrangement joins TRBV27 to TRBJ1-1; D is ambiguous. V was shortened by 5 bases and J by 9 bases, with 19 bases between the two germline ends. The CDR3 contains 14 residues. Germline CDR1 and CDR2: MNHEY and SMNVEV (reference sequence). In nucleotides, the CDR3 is TGTGCCAGCAGTCCGCGGTTAAGGGAGAGACAAGCTTTCTTT. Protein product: CASSPRLRERQAFF.